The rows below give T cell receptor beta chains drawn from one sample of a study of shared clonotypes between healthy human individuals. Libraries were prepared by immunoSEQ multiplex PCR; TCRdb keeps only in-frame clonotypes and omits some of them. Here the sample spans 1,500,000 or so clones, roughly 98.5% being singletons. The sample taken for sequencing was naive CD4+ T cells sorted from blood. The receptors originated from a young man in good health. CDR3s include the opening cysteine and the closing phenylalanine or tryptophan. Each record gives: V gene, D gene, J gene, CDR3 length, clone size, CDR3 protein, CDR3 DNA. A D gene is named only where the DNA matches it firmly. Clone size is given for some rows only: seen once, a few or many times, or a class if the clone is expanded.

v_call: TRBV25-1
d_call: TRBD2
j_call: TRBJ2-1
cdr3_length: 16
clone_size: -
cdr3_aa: CASSEFGGRGDNEQFF
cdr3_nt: TGTGCCAGCAGTGAATTTGGAGGGAGGGGCGACAATGAGCAGTTCTTC

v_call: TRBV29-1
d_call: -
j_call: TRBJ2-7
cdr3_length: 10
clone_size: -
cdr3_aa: CSVIEYEQYF
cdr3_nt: TGCAGCGTTATCGAATACGAGCAGTACTTC

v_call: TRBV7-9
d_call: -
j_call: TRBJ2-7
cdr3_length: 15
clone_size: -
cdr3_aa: CASSLDTYISYEQYF
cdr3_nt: TGTGCCAGCAGCTTGGACACCTATATCTCCTACGAGCAGTACTTC

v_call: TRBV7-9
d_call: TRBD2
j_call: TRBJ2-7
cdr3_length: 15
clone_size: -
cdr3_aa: CASSSGLAEGFEQYF
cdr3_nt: TGTGCCAGCAGCTCGGGACTAGCGGAGGGGTTCGAGCAGTACTTC

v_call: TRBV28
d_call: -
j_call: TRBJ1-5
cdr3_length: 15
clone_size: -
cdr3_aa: CASSLPSGGRQPQHF
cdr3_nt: TGTGCCAGCAGTCTTCCCTCAGGAGGACGACAGCCCCAGCATTTT

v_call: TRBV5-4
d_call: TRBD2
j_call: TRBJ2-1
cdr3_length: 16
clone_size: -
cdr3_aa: CASSPPLAGANNEQFF
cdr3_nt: TGTGCCAGCAGCCCGCCGCTAGCGGGGGCTAACAATGAGCAGTTCTTC

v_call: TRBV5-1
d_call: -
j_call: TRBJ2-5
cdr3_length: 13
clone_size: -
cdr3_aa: CASSGVEVRTQYF
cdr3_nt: TGCGCCAGCAGCGGGGTAGAAGTGCGGACCCAGTACTTC

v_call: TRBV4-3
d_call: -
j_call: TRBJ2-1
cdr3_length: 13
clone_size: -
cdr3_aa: CASSQKGRDRQFF
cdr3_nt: TGCGCCAGCAGCCAAAAGGGGAGGGACAGGCAGTTCTTC

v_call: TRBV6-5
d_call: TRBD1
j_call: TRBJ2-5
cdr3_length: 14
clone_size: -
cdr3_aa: CASSWTGGEETQYF
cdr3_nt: TGTGCCAGCAGTTGGACAGGGGGCGAAGAGACCCAGTACTTC

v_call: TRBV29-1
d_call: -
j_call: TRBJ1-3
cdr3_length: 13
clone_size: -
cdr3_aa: CSVVRGPGNTIYF
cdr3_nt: TGCAGCGTTGTTCGGGGGCCTGGAAACACCATATATTTT

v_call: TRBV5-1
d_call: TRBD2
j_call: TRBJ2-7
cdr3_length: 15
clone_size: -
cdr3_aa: CASSLTSGSSYEQYF
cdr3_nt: TGCGCCAGCAGCCTTACTAGCGGGTCTTCCTACGAGCAGTACTTC

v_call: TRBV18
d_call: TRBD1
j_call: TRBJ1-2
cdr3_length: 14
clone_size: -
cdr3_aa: CASSLDRDPYGYTF
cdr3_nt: TGTGCCAGCTCACTTGACAGGGATCCCTATGGCTACACCTTC

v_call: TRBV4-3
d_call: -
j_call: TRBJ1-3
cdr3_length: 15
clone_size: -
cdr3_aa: CASSQDRASGNTIYF
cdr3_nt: TGCGCCAGCAGCCAAGACAGGGCGTCTGGAAACACCATATATTTT

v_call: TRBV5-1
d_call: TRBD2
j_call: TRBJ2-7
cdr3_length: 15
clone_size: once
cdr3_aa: CASSLIAGGPYEQYF
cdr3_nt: TGCGCCAGCAGCTTGATAGCGGGAGGGCCCTACGAGCAGTACTTC

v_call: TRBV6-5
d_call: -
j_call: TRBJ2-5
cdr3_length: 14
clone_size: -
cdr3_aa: CASSYSPGLETQYF
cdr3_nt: TGTGCCAGCAGTTACTCTCCCGGGCTTGAGACCCAGTACTTC

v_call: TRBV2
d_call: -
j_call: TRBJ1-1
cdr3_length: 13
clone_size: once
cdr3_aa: CASTGDTSTEAFF
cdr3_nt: TGTGCCAGCACTGGGGACACCAGCACTGAAGCTTTCTTT

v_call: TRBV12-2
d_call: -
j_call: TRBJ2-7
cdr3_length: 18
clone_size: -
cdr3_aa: CASRLARTSGRPSYEQYF
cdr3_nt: TGTGCAAGTCGCTTAGCACGGACTAGCGGGAGGCCCTCCTACGAGCAGTACTTC

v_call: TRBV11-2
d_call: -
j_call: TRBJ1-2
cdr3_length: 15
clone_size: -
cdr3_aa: CASSLGGKQDQAYSF
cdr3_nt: TGTGCCAGCAGCTTAGGGGGTAAACAGGACCAAGCCTATAGTTTC

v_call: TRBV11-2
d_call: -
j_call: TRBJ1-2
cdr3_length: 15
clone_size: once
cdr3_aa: CASSLRPLSINGYTF
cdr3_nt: TGTGCCAGCAGCTTACGCCCGCTGTCGATCAATGGCTACACCTTC

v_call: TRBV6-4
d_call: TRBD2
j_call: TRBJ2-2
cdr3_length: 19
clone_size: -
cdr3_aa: CASSDSPSGIFSNTGELFF
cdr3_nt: TGTGCCAGCAGTGACTCTCCCAGCGGGATTTTCTCGAACACCGGGGAGCTGTTTTTT

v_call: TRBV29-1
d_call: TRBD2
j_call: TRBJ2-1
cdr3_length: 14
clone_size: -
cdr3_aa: CSVNRREGLHEQFF
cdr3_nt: TGCAGCGTTAACCGCAGGGAGGGCCTACATGAGCAGTTCTTC

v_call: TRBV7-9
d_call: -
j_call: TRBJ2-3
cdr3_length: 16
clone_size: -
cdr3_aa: CASSPRAALRTDTQYF
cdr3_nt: TGTGCCAGCAGCCCCAGAGCGGCCCTAAGGACAGATACGCAGTATTTT

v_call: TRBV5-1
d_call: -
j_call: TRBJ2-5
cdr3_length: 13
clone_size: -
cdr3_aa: CASSSEGARAQYF
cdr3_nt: TGCGCCAGCAGCTCGGAAGGGGCAAGGGCCCAGTACTTC

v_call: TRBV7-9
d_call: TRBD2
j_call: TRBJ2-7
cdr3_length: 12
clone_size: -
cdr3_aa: CASSLAGGEQYF
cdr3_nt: TGTGCCAGCAGCTTAGCGGGAGGGGAGCAGTACTTC

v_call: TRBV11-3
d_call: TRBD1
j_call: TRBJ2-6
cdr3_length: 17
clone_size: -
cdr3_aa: CASSKQGKGSGANVLTF
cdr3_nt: TGTGCCAGCAGTAAACAGGGGAAGGGCTCTGGGGCCAACGTCCTGACTTTC

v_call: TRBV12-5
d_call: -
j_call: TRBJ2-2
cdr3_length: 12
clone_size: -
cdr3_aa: CASGLDTGELFF
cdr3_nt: TGTGCTAGTGGTCTAGACACCGGGGAGCTGTTTTTT

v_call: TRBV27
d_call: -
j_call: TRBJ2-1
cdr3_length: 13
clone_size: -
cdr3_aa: CASGYREANEQFF
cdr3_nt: TGTGCCAGCGGTTACAGGGAGGCCAATGAGCAGTTCTTC

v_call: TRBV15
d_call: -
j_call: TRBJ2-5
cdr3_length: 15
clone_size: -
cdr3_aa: CATSRDGQVWETQYF
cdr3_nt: TGTGCCACCAGCAGAGATGGTCAGGTATGGGAGACCCAGTACTTC

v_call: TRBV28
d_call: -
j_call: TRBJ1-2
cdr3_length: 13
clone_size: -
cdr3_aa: CASSPGYRYGYTF
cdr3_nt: TGTGCCAGCAGTCCGGGATACCGCTATGGCTACACCTTC

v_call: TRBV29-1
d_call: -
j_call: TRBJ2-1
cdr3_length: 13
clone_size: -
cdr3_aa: CSVDAGLYNEQFF
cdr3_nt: TGCAGCGTTGACGCGGGCCTTTACAATGAGCAGTTCTTC

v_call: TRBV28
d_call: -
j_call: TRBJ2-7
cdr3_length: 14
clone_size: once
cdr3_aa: CASSDYFLSYEQYF
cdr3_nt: TGTGCCAGCAGCGATTATTTCCTCTCCTACGAGCAGTACTTC

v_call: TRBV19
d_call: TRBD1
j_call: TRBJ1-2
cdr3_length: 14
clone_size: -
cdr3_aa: CASNPGQTIYGYTF
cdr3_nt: TGTGCCAGTAACCCGGGACAGACTATCTATGGCTACACCTTC

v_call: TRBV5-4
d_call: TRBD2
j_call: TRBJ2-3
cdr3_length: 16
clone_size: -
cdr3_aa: CASSFALAGSLSTQYF
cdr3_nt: TGTGCCAGCAGCTTTGCGCTAGCGGGATCTCTGAGTACGCAGTATTTT

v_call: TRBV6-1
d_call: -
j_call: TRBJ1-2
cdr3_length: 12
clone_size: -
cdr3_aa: CASSEAQGRNTF
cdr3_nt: TGTGCCAGCAGTGAAGCGCAGGGTCGGAACACCTTC

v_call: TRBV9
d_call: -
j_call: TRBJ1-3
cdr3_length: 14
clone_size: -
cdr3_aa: CASSVGGSENTIYF
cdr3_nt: TGTGCCAGCAGCGTAGGCGGGAGCGAAAACACCATATATTTT

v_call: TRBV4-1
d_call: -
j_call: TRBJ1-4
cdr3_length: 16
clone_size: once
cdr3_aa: CASSQDPTGPNEKLFF
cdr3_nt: TGCGCCAGCAGCCAAGATCCGACAGGACCTAATGAAAAACTGTTTTTT

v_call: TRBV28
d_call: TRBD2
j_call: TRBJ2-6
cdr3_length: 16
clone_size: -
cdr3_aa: CASSPGGGFGANVLTF
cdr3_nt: TGTGCCAGCAGCCCCGGCGGGGGTTTTGGGGCCAACGTCCTGACTTTC

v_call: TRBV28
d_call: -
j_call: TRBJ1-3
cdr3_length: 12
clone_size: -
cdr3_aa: CASSFGGNTIYF
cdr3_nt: TGTGCCAGCAGTTTCGGAGGAAACACCATATATTTT

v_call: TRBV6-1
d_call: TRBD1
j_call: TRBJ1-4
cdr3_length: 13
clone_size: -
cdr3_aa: CASSRQGEEKLFF
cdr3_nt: TGTGCCAGCAGTCGACAGGGTGAGGAAAAACTGTTTTTT

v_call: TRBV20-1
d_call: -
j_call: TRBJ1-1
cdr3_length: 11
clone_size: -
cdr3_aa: CSARSGIEAFF
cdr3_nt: TGCAGTGCTAGATCCGGGATCGAAGCTTTCTTT

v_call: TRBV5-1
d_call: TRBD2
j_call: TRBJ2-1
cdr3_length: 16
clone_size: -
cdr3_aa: CASSPGGLSSYNEQFF
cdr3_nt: TGCGCCAGCAGCCCGGGGGGGCTCAGCTCCTACAATGAGCAGTTCTTC

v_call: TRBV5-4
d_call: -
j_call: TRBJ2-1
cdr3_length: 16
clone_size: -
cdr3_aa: CASSWGPDSSYNEQFF
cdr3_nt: TGTGCCAGCAGCTGGGGGCCGGACAGCTCCTACAATGAGCAGTTCTTC

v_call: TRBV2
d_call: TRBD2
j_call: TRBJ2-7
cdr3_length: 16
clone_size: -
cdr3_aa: CASRAGTSGSRYEQYF
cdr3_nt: TGTGCCAGCAGAGCCGGGACTAGCGGGAGCAGGTACGAGCAGTACTTC

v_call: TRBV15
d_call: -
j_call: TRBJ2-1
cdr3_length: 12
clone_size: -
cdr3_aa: CATSRGTLEQFF
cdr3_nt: TGTGCCACCAGCCGGGGGACCCTTGAGCAGTTCTTC

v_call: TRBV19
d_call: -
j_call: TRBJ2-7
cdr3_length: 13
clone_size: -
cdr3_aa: CASSVDRWDEQYF
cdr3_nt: TGTGCCAGTAGTGTTGACAGGTGGGACGAGCAGTACTTC

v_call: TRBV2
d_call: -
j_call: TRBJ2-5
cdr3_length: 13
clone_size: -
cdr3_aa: CASSGGRLETQYF
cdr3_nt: TGTGCCAGCAGTGGTGGCAGGCTAGAGACCCAGTACTTC

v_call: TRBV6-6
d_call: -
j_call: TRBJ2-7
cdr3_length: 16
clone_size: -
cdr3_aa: CASSYTLARSSYEQYF
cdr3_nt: TGTGCCAGCAGTTATACCCTAGCGAGGAGCTCCTACGAGCAGTACTTC

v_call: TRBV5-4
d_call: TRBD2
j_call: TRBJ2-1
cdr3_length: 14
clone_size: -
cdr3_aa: CASSFLGLGDEQFF
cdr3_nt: TGTGCCAGCAGCTTTTTGGGACTAGGCGATGAGCAGTTCTTC

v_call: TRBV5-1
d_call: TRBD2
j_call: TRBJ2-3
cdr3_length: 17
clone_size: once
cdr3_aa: CASSFTSGRVHADTQYF
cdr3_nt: TGCGCCAGCAGCTTCACTAGCGGGAGGGTACATGCAGATACGCAGTATTTT

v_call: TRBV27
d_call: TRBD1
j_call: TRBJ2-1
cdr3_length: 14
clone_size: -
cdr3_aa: CASSSWTGHNEQFF
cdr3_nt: TGTGCCAGCAGTTCCTGGACAGGTCACAATGAGCAGTTCTTC

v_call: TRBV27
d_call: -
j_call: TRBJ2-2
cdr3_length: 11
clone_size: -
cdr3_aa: CASSSRGELFF
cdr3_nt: TGTGCCAGCAGTTCGCGCGGGGAGCTGTTTTTT

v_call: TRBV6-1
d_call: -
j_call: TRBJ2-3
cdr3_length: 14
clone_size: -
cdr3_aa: CASSRSPSTDTQYF
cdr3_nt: TGTGCCAGCAGTCGGAGTCCTAGCACAGATACGCAGTATTTT

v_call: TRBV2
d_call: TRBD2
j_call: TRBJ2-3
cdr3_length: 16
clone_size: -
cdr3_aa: CASSETSGRAVSTQYF
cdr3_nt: TGTGCCAGCAGTGAGACTAGCGGGAGGGCGGTCAGTACGCAGTATTTT

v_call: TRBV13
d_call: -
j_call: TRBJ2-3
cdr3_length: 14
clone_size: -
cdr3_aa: CASSLRKATDTQYF
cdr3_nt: TGTGCCAGCAGCTTAAGGAAGGCCACAGATACGCAGTATTTT

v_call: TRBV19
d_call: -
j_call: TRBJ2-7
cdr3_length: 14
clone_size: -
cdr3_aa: CASSRGQGGYEQYF
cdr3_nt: TGTGCCAGTAGTAGGGGGCAGGGAGGCTACGAGCAGTACTTC

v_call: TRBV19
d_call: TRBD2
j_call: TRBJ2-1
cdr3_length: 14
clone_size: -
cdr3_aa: CASSTTSGRDEQFF
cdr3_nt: TGTGCCAGTAGTACGACTAGCGGGAGAGATGAGCAGTTCTTC

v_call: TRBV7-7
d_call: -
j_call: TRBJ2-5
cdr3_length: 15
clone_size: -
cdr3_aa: CASSLGGGVSETQYF
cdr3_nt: TGTGCTAGCAGCTTAGGCGGTGGGGTTTCAGAGACCCAGTACTTC

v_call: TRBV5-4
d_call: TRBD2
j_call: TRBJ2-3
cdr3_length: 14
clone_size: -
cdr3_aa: CASSLTSGPDTQYF
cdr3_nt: TGTGCCAGCAGCTTGACTAGCGGTCCAGATACGCAGTATTTT

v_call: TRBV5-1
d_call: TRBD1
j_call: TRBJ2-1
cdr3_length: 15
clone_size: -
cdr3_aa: CASSPGTGDYNEQFF
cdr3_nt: TGCGCCAGCAGCCCCGGGACAGGAGACTACAATGAGCAGTTCTTC

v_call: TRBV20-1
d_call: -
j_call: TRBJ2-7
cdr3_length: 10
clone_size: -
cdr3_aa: CSASDYEQYF
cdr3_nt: TGCAGTGCTAGTGATTACGAGCAGTACTTC